This TCR beta chain was sequenced during a study of T cells after yellow fever vaccination. Whole-study results and caveats: Post-booster repertoires contained most primary-vaccination clones again (roughly 97% CD4, 88% CD8). High-abundance clonotypes from the bulk population could contaminate FACS-sorted repertoires.

V was cut by 0 bases and J by 2 bases, with 5 bases left in between. The CDR3 is made up of 15 amino acids. Germline V gene sequence: CDR1 LGHNA, CDR2 YNFKEQ. Researchers made TCR cDNA using 5'RACE template switching, and this step added a universal primer site and UMIs. TCRdb passed the 5' RACE reads through MiXCR, listing each CDR3 protein once. The table records approximately 350,000 distinct CDR3 sequences, roughly 11% of them present only once. About this clonotype itself: What it binds is not known.

The TCR was taken from a man aged 18 to 30 who received the YFV17D yellow fever vaccine. This chain joins TRBV4-2 and TRBJ2-6; D unresolved. The specimen comprised PBMCs, sampled on the day of the first yellow fever vaccination. CDR3 sequence reads: CASSQDPPGANVLTF. The CDR3 DNA sequence: TGTGCCAGCAGCCAAGATCCCCCTGGGGCCAACGTCCTGACTTTC.